One sample yielded the 32 T cell receptor beta chains listed below, sequenced in a study of OX40 agonist ivuxolimab in advanced cancers. Repertoires were generated with immunoSEQ multiplex PCR, while TCRdb's copy carries only in-frame clones and drops some. The sample holds about 20,000 clones, 86% seen once. The sample was CD4+ or CD8+ T cells sorted from blood, taken in a trial of the OX40 agonist ivuxolimab. Receptor source: an adult with an advanced solid tumor such as melanoma, head and neck, liver or kidney cancer.

The chain recombines TRBV6-6 with TRBJ1-2; D gene ambiguous. V lost 5 bases, J lost 8 bases, and 9 bases lay in between. CDR3 length: 11 residues. Per germline, CDR1 MNHNY and CDR2 SVGAGI (reference sequence). CDR3 sequence reads: CASSADIGYTF. CDR3 DNA: TGTGCCAGCAGTGCAGACATCGGCTACACCTTC.

The V call is TRBV10-3, the J call TRBJ2-5; a weak D match, TRBD1 (5 bases). Judging by the DNA end, TRBJ2-7 fits better; the J call may be wrong. The CDR3 sequence is 15 residues long. CDR1 is ENHRY and CDR2 is SYGVKD in the germline V gene. CDR3 in amino acids: CAISDSVTASYEQYF. CDR3 nucleotide sequence: TGTGCCATCAGTGACTCCGTGACAGCTTCCTACGAGCAGTACTTC.

This clone was seen just once. The genes are TRBV7-6 and TRBJ2-1, with TRBD2 identical over 10 bases. V lost 5 bases and J lost 5; bases outside the gene matches: 18. The germline V gene encodes CDR1 SGHVS and CDR2 FNYEAQ. The CDR3 is made up of 19 amino acids. The CDR3 sequence: CASSPPGLAGEAYDNEQFF. For the CDR3, the DNA is TGTGCCAGCAGCCCCCCCGGGCTAGCGGGGGAGGCATACGACAATGAGCAGTTCTTC. The full variable domain, in which reference TRBV7-6 and TRBJ2-1 provide the parts outside the CDR3, is GAGVSQSPRYKVTKRGQDVALRCDPISGHVSLYWYRQALGQGPEFLTYFNYEAQQDKSGLPNDRFSAERPEGSISTLTIQRTEQRDSAMYRCASSPPGLAGEAYDNEQFFGPGTRLTVL.

The V call is TRBV27, the J call TRBJ2-7, with 10 bases identical to TRBD1. V shed 6 bases, J shed 3 bases, and the junction held 11 bases outside the gene matches. This CDR3 has 16 amino acids. Germline V gene data show CDR1 as MNHEY and CDR2 as SMNVEV (reference sequence). CDR3 sequence reads: CASSTTGTGDLYEQYF. CDR3 nucleotides: TGTGCCAGCAGCACAACCGGGACAGGGGACCTCTACGAGCAGTACTTC.

This chain connects TRBV5-1 to TRBJ2-3; TRBD1 might be the D (6 bases). This CDR3 region has 15 residues. Germline CDR1 and CDR2: SGHRS and YFSETQ. V dropped 0 bases and J dropped 7 bases, with 15 bases sitting between them. In DNA form, the CDR3 reads TGCGCCAGCAGCTTGGAACAGGGACCCACCTATACGCAGTATTTT. Amino acid sequence: CASSLEQGPTYTQYF.

V gene TRBV5-6 combines with J gene TRBJ1-2, with no clear D. In germline, CDR1 is SGHDT, CDR2 YYEEEE. This CDR3 region has 14 residues. With 4 bases removed from V and 8 bases from J, the gap between germline ends came to 18 bases. The CDR3 sequence: CASSPPGPFGGYTF. The DNA for the CDR3 is TGTGCCAGCAGCCCCCCGGGCCCCTTCGGGGGCTACACCTTC.

In this sample, this clone turned up once. The V call is TRBV10-2, the J call TRBJ1-2; 7 bases are shared with TRBD1. Germline-derived CDR1 and CDR2 are WSHSY and SAAADI. The J segment lost 2 bases and the V segment lost 10 bases, leaving 16 bases of the junction unmatched. CDR3 length: 16 amino acids. The CDR3 DNA reads as TGCGCCACGTCTCCATATAGGGGGCGACGGAACTATGGCTACACCTTC. Amino acid sequence: CATSPYRGRRNYGYTF.

The J gene is TRBJ2-7, the V gene TRBV5-6; 11 bases are a match to TRBD2. The CDR3 has 16 amino acids. Germline V gene lookup returns CDR1 SGHDT and CDR2 YYEEEE. V dropped 0 bases and J dropped 7; count of bases not matched to a gene: 9. In DNA form, the CDR3 reads TGTGCCAGCAGCTTGGGGATAGCGGGGGGGCGTCGGGAGCAGTACTTC. Its protein product is CASSLGIAGGRREQYF.

The chain joins TRBV4-1 to TRBJ2-2; 10 bases are shared with TRBD1. Germline trimming cut 1 base from V and 5 bases from J; bases unmatched to any gene: 7. CDR3 length equals 17 residues. Per germline, CDR1 MGHRA and CDR2 YSYEKL. Written as DNA, the CDR3 is TGCGCCAGCAGCCAAGCAAATTGGGACAGGGGTACCGGGGAGCTGTTTTTT. This sequence encodes CASSQANWDRGTGELFF.

The rearrangement uses TRBV4-1 and TRBJ2-1; TRBD2 aligns across 10 bases. The CDR3 sequence is 15 residues long. Germline trimming cut 3 bases from V and 7 bases from J; bases unmatched to any gene: 6. Germline-derived CDR1 and CDR2 are MGHRA and YSYEKL. The CDR3 DNA follows: TGCGCCAGCAGCCATTCTACTAGCGGGGAAAATGAGCAGTTCTTC. It translates to CASSHSTSGENEQFF.

This chain links TRBV30 with TRBJ2-6; the D is unclear. This CDR3 has 14 amino acids. V was shortened by 2 bases and J by 1 base, with 6 bases between the two germline ends. CDR1 is GTSNPN and CDR2 is SVGIG in the germline V gene (reference sequence). The CDR3 loop is CAWSLGSGANVLTF. DNA for the CDR3: TGTGCCTGGAGTCTAGGGTCTGGGGCCAACGTCCTGACTTTC.

This clone was found once. The chain recombines TRBV27 with TRBJ2-2; D possibly uses TRBD1 or TRBD2 (5 bases each). Germline CDR1 reads MNHEY; CDR2 reads SMNVEV (reference sequence). V shed 4 bases and J shed 0 bases, with 12 bases lying between them. The CDR3 totals 16 residues. The CDR3 DNA reads as TGTGCCAGCAGTTCAGGGACGGTCGCGAACACCGGGGAGCTGTTTTTT. This codes for CASSSGTVANTGELFF.

This sequence joins TRBV5-6 and TRBJ1-2, with D uncertain. Germline-derived CDR1 and CDR2 are SGHDT and YYEEEE. Between the trimmed V and J ends, which lost 2 bases and 3 bases, there was a span of 17 bases. The CDR3 length is 16 residues. The CDR3 sequence: CASSFKPEADYYGYTF. In DNA, the CDR3 is TGTGCCAGCAGCTTTAAGCCCGAGGCTGATTACTATGGCTACACCTTC.

The chain links TRBV18 to TRBJ2-5, with TRBD2 as a possible D gene (5 bases). CDR1 is KGHSH, CDR2 LQKENI, per germline. V shed 2 bases and J shed 5 bases, with 18 bases lying between them. The CDR3 has 16 amino acids. CDR3 nucleotides: TGTGCCAGCTCACCAGGCCTCTCTAGCTTACGGGAGACCCAGTACTTC. Protein product: CASSPGLSSLRETQYF.

V and J are TRBV25-1 and TRBJ1-2; TRBD1 matches at 9 bases. CDR1 MGHDK and CDR2 SYGVNS come from the germline V gene. The CDR3 is 14 residues long. Losses at the gene ends were 5 bases for V and 3 bases for J; bases not matched to a gene: 4. The CDR3 DNA sequence: TGTGCCAGCAGTTTAGGACAGGGGTACTATGGCTACACCTTC. Its translation: CASSLGQGYYGYTF.

The chain is built from TRBV11-2 and TRBJ2-3; 7 bases are a match to TRBD2. CDR1 is SGHAT, CDR2 FQNNGV, per germline. This CDR3 comprises 15 residues. The V and J ends lost 4 bases and 6 bases, in that order; junction bases with no gene match: 10. The CDR3 protein is CASSSLRTRSDTQYF. For the CDR3, the DNA is TGTGCCAGCAGCTCCCTTCGGACTAGATCGGATACGCAGTATTTT.

This chain joins TRBV6-1 and TRBJ2-2, with unresolved D. Trimming left V 2 bases short and J 4 bases short, with 14 bases between. This CDR3 comprises 16 residues. Germline loops: CDR1 MNHNS, CDR2 SASEGT. The CDR3 nucleotides read TGTGCCAGCAGTGAATGGTTAGGCCTCGGCACCGGGGAGCTGTTTTTT. It yields the protein CASSEWLGLGTGELFF.

By its share, this clone is medium-sized. This chain joins TRBV27 and TRBJ2-7; weak D call: TRBD1 (5 bases). Between the trimmed V and J ends, which lost 2 bases and 5 bases, there was a span of 13 bases. From germline, CDR1 is MNHEY and CDR2 SMNVEV (reference sequence). The CDR3 is 14 amino acids. The CDR3 nucleotides are TGTGCCAGCAGTTTAAGGGGCAAGGGGAACGAGCAGTACTTC. It specifies CASSLRGKGNEQYF.

A single count supports this clone. CDR3 amino acids: CASSYSTGAGGEKLFF. The CDR3 nucleotides are TGTGCCAGCAGTTACTCGACGGGGGCAGGGGGCGAAAAACTGTTTTTT. The genes are TRBV6-5 and TRBJ1-4, with 8 nucleotides matching TRBD1. V was pared by 0 bases and J by 8 bases, with 8 bases of the junction left unmatched. Germline-derived CDR1 and CDR2 are MNHEY and SVGAGI. The CDR3 spans 16 residues.

The rearrangement uses TRBV27 and TRBJ1-2; 9 bases agree with TRBD1. Germline V CDR1 and CDR2: MNHEY, SMNVEV (reference sequence). The CDR3 has 14 amino acids. V lost 6 bases to trimming and J lost 6 bases; unmatched junction nucleotides: 8. CDR3 region: CASRGDRVSHGYTF. The CDR3 DNA reads TGTGCCAGCAGGGGGGACAGGGTATCTCATGGCTACACCTTC.

This clone was seen once. The chain links TRBV5-1 to TRBJ1-1; D is unresolved. CDR1 is SGHRS, CDR2 YFSETQ, per germline. V lost 2 bases and J 2 bases, leaving 7 bases between the germline ends. The CDR3 is made up of 13 amino acids. In DNA form, the CDR3 reads TGCGCCAGCAGCTTTCGACAAAACACTGAAGCTTTCTTT. Amino acid sequence: CASSFRQNTEAFF.

In regard to this clone: Germline and junction disagree at one end, which may indicate a read error. J is TRBJ1-1 and V is TRBV7-9, with D possibly matching TRBD1 (6 bases). The CDR3 is made up of 9 amino acids. Germline V lookup: CDR1 SEHNR, CDR2 FQNEAQ (reference sequence). This chain's CDR3 is CAGDLGAPF. The CDR3 nucleotides read TGTGCCGGTGACCTGGGGGCCCCCTTT.

This chain links TRBV9 with TRBJ1-5; 10 nucleotides align to TRBD1. This CDR3 contains 15 residues. V trimming: 2 bases; J trimming: 6 bases; junction bases outside the gene matches: 5. CDR1 is SGDLS, CDR2 YYNGEE, per germline. In DNA, the CDR3 is TGTGCCAGCAGCGTCGGGACAGGGGTAGGTCAGCCCCAGCATTTT. This translates into CASSVGTGVGQPQHF.

Concerning this clone: One junction end does not reproduce the germline sequence, and a read error may be involved. The rearrangement links TRBV29-1 to TRBJ2-1; 7 nucleotides align to TRBD2. The CDR3 loop spans 14 amino acids. Germline lookup yields CDR1 SQVTM and CDR2 ANQGSEA. The CDR3 region is CNVAPAGLYNEQFF. Written as DNA, the CDR3 is TGCAACGTTGCCCCAGCGGGACTATACAATGAGCAGTTCTTC.

The chain is built from TRBV6-5 and TRBJ2-7, with TRBD2 matching over 10 bases. This CDR3 contains 14 residues. Trimming removed 2 bases from V and 6 bases from J; junction bases left unmatched: 4. CDR1 and CDR2 (germline): MNHEY, SVGAGI. The CDR3 DNA sequence: TGTGCCAGCAGTTACATGGCTAGCGGGGGCGAGCAGTACTTC. This encodes CASSYMASGGEQYF.

The rearrangement uses TRBV25-1 and TRBJ2-1; 7 bases fit TRBD1. The CDR3 loop spans 16 amino acids. Germline V lookup: CDR1 MGHDK, CDR2 SYGVNS. The V segment lost 2 bases and the J segment 8 bases; nucleotides outside the gene matches: 12. The chain's CDR3 is CASSEPGQGVLDEQFF. CDR3 bases: TGTGCCAGCAGTGAACCGGGGCAGGGGGTCTTGGATGAGCAGTTCTTC.

The chain combines TRBV19 with TRBJ1-1; TRBD1 is a possible D gene (5 bases). The CDR3 has 12 residues. V was pared by 4 bases and J by 6 bases, with 9 bases between. Germline V lookup: CDR1 LNHDA, CDR2 SQIVND (reference sequence). The CDR3 nucleotides read TGTGCCAGTAGTACAGGGATTGCTGAAGCTTTCTTT. It yields the protein CASSTGIAEAFF.

The rearrangement links TRBV28 to TRBJ2-7; TRBD1 matches 7 bases. Germline values: CDR1 MDHEN, CDR2 SYDVKM. The CDR3 totals 16 residues. Trimming at V came to 3 bases and at J to 7 bases, leaving 15 bases not matched to a gene. The CDR3 DNA reads TGTGCCAGCAGTTTGGTCGAGGGGGCCGCCGACTGGGAGCAGTACTTC. Encoded protein: CASSLVEGAADWEQYF.

The chain couples TRBV5-6 to TRBJ2-3; maybe TRBD2 (5 bases). In germline, CDR1 is SGHDT, CDR2 YYEEEE. The CDR3 runs to 15 residues. V was cut by 5 bases and J by 5 bases, with 18 bases left in between. The CDR3 nucleotides are TGTGCCAGCAGTGACGGACCGGGAAAGGAAGATACGCAGTATTTT. Residues: CASSDGPGKEDTQYF.

This chain joins TRBV6-6 and TRBJ1-1; 7 bases are a match to TRBD1. The CDR3 sequence is 15 residues long. In germline, CDR1 is MNHNY, CDR2 SVGAGI (reference sequence). J was trimmed by 7 bases and V by 2 bases; bases with no gene match: 10. The CDR3 DNA reads as TGTGCCAGCAGTTACGTCCGCAGGGACAGACTTGAAGCTTTCTTT. It is translated as CASSYVRRDRLEAFF.

The chain recombines TRBV7-9 with TRBJ2-4, with 8 bases that match TRBD1. CDR3 length equals 15 residues. J gave up 7 bases and V 1 base, and 6 bases lay outside the gene matches. From germline, CDR1 is SEHNR and CDR2 FQNEAQ (reference sequence). This CDR3 is CASSLGQTGVNIQYF. The CDR3 region has the DNA TGTGCCAGCAGCTTAGGCCAGACAGGGGTGAACATTCAGTACTTC. Full variable domain (missing parts from reference TRBV7-9 and TRBJ2-4): DTGVSQNPRHKITKRGQNVTFRCDPISEHNRLYWYRQTLGQGPEFLTYFQNEAQLEKSRLLSDRFSAERPKGSFSTLEIQRTEQGDSAMYLCASSLGQTGVNIQYFGAGTRLSVL.

This chain's CDR3 is CASSPSSLATQYF. CDR3 sequence (DNA): TGTGCCAGCAGCCCGTCCAGTTTGGCTACGCAGTATTTT. The chain uses TRBV5-6 and TRBJ2-3, with D unresolved. CDR3 length equals 13 residues. V lost 4 bases and J lost 8, with 14 bases in between. CDR1 SGHDT and CDR2 YYEEEE come from the germline V gene.